One TCR beta chain is described in this entry. The antigen is unknown. The source of the sample is a study of type 1 and type 2 diabetes patients. As for the study in general: Magnetic bead positive selection isolated CD4+ or CD8+ T cells from PBMCs.

In germline, CDR1 is DFQATT, CDR2 SNEGSKA (reference sequence). The CDR3 consists of 13 residues. All diabetic donors were classified as either type 1 or type 2 diabetes. Points from the study as a whole: Type 2 diabetes patients had few highly-expanded CD4+ clones, median one. Unmatched age and gender across groups might bias interpretation.

Amplification started from genomic DNA. Multiplex PCR with 30 forward and 13 reverse primers amplified the TCR beta CDR3. MiXCR, applied by TCRdb to the multiplex PCR reads, yields one record per CDR3 protein. The sample carries under 300,000 distinct CDR3 sequences, more than 45% recorded once. This sequence joins TRBV20-1 and TRBJ1-1; no clear D. The sequence derives from a man aged 18 to 30 with type 2 diabetes. What was sequenced was peripheral blood mononuclear cells (PBMCs). The CDR3 is CRGTVDMNTEAFF. The CDR3 DNA sequence: TGCAGGGGAACAGTGGATATGAACACTGAAGCTTTCTTT.